The next 30 T cell receptor beta chains were all read from a single sample in a study of blood T cell repertoires in COVID-19. This table comes from immunoSEQ multiplex PCR, and its TCRdb copy is limited to in-frame clones, with some not included. The table shows about 250,000 clones, with around 85% occurring only once. Material: PBMCs or T cells enriched from blood (not recorded which). The receptors come from a woman in her fifties or sixties with acute COVID-19.

The chain combines TRBV13 with TRBJ1-1, with D possibly matching TRBD1 (5 bases). Per germline, CDR1 PRHDT and CDR2 FYEKMQ (reference sequence). This CDR3 is built from 14 residues. V lost 4 bases, J lost 7 bases, and 16 bases lay in between. The CDR3 DNA reads as TGTGCCAGCAGCTCCTTAAGGGGCGGGAGTGAAGCTTTCTTT. Translation gives CASSSLRGGSEAFF.

About this clone: Sequence at one end of the junction differs from germline and may be a read error. The chain links TRBV13 to TRBJ1-2; a possible D gene is TRBD1 (6 bases). This CDR3 is 14 amino acids long. Germline V gene lookup returns CDR1 PRHDT and CDR2 FYEKMQ (reference sequence). Here the CDR3 reads CASSLGQTNYGYTF. The CDR3 nucleotides are TGTGCCAGCAGCCTAGGACAGACTAACTATGGCTACACCTTC.

This chain uses TRBV9 with TRBJ2-3, with a tentative D call TRBD2 (7 bases). Germline loops: CDR1 SGDLS, CDR2 YYNGEE. The V and J ends lost 6 bases and 0 bases respectively, with 14 bases between them. CDR3 length: 15 residues. CDR3 DNA sequence: TGTGCCAGCACCCTGGGGGGGGCCAGCACAGATACGCAGTATTTT. As protein: CASTLGGASTDTQYF.

The chain recombines TRBV7-2 with TRBJ2-5; TRBD1 aligns across 7 bases. The CDR3 is made up of 13 amino acids. V lost 5 bases and J lost 6; bases outside the gene matches: 6. The V gene's germline CDR1 is SGHTA and CDR2 FQGNSA. CDR3 in amino acids: CASSPRQGQTQYF. In DNA, the CDR3 is TGTGCCAGCAGCCCGAGACAGGGTCAGACCCAGTACTTC.

Only a few counts were recorded for this clone. The rearrangement links TRBV6-1 to TRBJ2-1, with TRBD2 matching 13 bases. Germline V CDR1 and CDR2: MNHNS, SASEGT. Trimming at V came to 2 bases and at J to 4 bases, leaving 5 bases not matched to a gene. This CDR3 has 17 residues. The CDR3 DNA is TGTGCCAGCAGTGAACGGACTAGCGGGGGCTTTTACAATGAGCAGTTCTTC. Translation gives CASSERTSGGFYNEQFF.

This chain uses TRBV12-3 or TRBV12-4 with TRBJ1-2; 9 bases align to TRBD1. The CDR3 runs to 13 residues. The trim removed 6 bases at V and 7 bases at J, leaving 6 bases unmatched. The CDR3 nucleotides are TGTGCCAGCAGCCCCACAGGGGGCTCTGGCTACACCTTC. It yields the protein CASSPTGGSGYTF.

The chain carries TRBV9 and TRBJ1-3; 8 bases are a match to TRBD1. The CDR3 runs to 15 residues. V lost 5 bases and J lost 2; bases outside the gene matches: 6. The V gene's germline CDR1 is SGDLS and CDR2 YYNGEE. The CDR3 here is CASRASTGAGNTIYF. CDR3 bases: TGTGCCAGCAGAGCTTCGACAGGGGCTGGAAACACCATATATTTT.

This clone was seen a single time. This chain connects TRBV6-5 to TRBJ2-1, with 9 nucleotides matching TRBD2. The CDR3 sequence is 14 residues long. Losses at the gene ends were 7 bases for V and 6 bases for J; bases not matched to a gene: 7. Germline V gene sequence: CDR1 MNHEY, CDR2 SVGAGI. Here the CDR3 DNA reads TGTGCCAGCATTCGGACTAGCGTACCCAATGAGCAGTTCTTC. It codes for CASIRTSVPNEQFF.

The V call is TRBV6-5, the J call TRBJ1-2, with D hard to call. Germline V CDR1 and CDR2: MNHEY, SVGAGI. This CDR3 spans 15 amino acids. Trimming pared 2 bases from V and 4 bases from J, leaving 14 bases between. CDR3 bases: TGTGCCAGCAGTTACGTGCAGGCCCACCCCTATGGCTACACCTTC. Translating it yields CASSYVQAHPYGYTF.

V and J are TRBV6-5 and TRBJ2-3; 8 bases align to TRBD2. The CDR3 has 15 amino acids. Looked up from germline, CDR1 is MNHEY and CDR2 is SVGAGI. J gave up 4 bases and V 7 bases, and 10 bases lay outside the gene matches. Here the CDR3 reads CASTNYGGAPDTQYF. Written as DNA, the CDR3 is TGTGCCAGCACTAATTACGGGGGGGCCCCAGATACGCAGTATTTT.

This chain connects TRBV30 to TRBJ2-5, with D tentatively TRBD1 (5 bases). V was clipped by 8 bases and J by 2 bases, with 15 bases between them. Germline CDR1 and CDR2: GTSNPN and SVGIG (reference sequence). This CDR3 contains 13 residues. The CDR3 DNA sequence: TGTGCCCAGGAAGGAAGGACACAAGAGACCCAGTACTTC. It specifies CAQEGRTQETQYF.

This clone was seen a few times. Written as DNA, the CDR3 is TGTGCCAGCAGCCCCCAGGGTGAGCAGTTCTTC. Translated: CASSPQGEQFF. The chain is built from TRBV12-3 or TRBV12-4 and TRBJ2-1; a possible D gene is TRBD1 (5 bases). The CDR3 sequence is 11 residues long. Trimming left V 6 bases short and J 9 bases short, with 9 bases between.

The chain joins TRBV5-6 to TRBJ2-7; 9 nucleotides agree with TRBD2. There are 15 residues in the CDR3. V gave up 0 bases and J gave up 4 bases; unmatched junction bases: 5. Germline CDR1 reads SGHDT; CDR2 reads YYEEEE. The CDR3 reads CASSLVASGAYEQYF. The CDR3 coding sequence is TGTGCCAGCAGCTTGGTTGCTAGCGGGGCTTACGAGCAGTACTTC.

The chain employs TRBV4-3 and TRBJ2-5, with D possibly TRBD2 on 5 matching bases. This CDR3 contains 15 residues. Germline V CDR1 and CDR2: LGHNA, YSLEER. The V end lost 0 bases, the J end lost 3 bases, and 11 bases lay between the germline ends. The CDR3, as DNA: TGCGCCAGCAGCCAAGATGTTGGGCGGGAAGAGACCCAGTACTTC. It translates to CASSQDVGREETQYF.

This clone showed up many times. The chain employs TRBV27 and TRBJ1-2; 8 positions agree with TRBD1. This CDR3 has 16 residues. CDR1 and CDR2 (germline): MNHEY, SMNVEV (reference sequence). V shed 5 bases, J shed 5 bases, and the junction held 13 bases outside the gene matches. The CDR3 DNA reads TGTGCCAGCAGTCCGACAGGGACAGGTATCTCATATGGCTACACCTTC. Protein sequence: CASSPTGTGISYGYTF.

The J gene is TRBJ1-2, the V gene TRBV12-3 or TRBV12-4, with a weak D call TRBD1 (5 bases). The CDR3 spans 12 residues. Trimming removed 6 bases at V and 8 bases at J, with 13 bases between. The DNA for the CDR3 is TGTGCCAGCAGCCCGGGACTACGCGGCTACACCTTC. Residues: CASSPGLRGYTF.

CDR3 sequence reads: CAWSYFTGGSPYGYTF. In DNA form, the CDR3 reads TGTGCCTGGAGTTACTTTACCGGGGGGTCCCCCTATGGCTACACCTTC. This sequence joins TRBV30 and TRBJ1-2, with D possibly matching TRBD1 (5 bases). The CDR3 has 16 residues. Trimming took 2 bases from V and 4 from J, leaving 20 bases between them. Per germline, CDR1 GTSNPN and CDR2 SVGIG (reference sequence).

V usage is TRBV30 and J usage is TRBJ2-1; 9 nucleotides line up with TRBD2. In germline, CDR1 is GTSNPN, CDR2 SVGIG (reference sequence). Unmatched junction bases numbered 3, after V lost 7 bases and J lost 8 bases. The CDR3 is 11 residues long. CDR3 residues: CALLAGYEQFF. The CDR3 DNA is TGTGCCTTGCTAGCGGGGTATGAGCAGTTCTTC.

This clone appeared a single time. The chain couples TRBV6-5 to TRBJ2-1; D possibly corresponds to TRBD1 (5 bases). The CDR3 consists of 13 residues. V lost 10 bases and J 7 bases, leaving 17 bases between the germline ends. In germline, CDR1 is MNHEY, CDR2 SVGAGI. In DNA form, the CDR3 reads TGTGCCACCGGCCAGGGTTTCCCGAATGAGCAGTTCTTC. Amino acids: CATGQGFPNEQFF.

J is TRBJ2-1 and V is TRBV19; 9 bases agree with TRBD2. V was clipped by 3 bases and J by 7 bases; unmatched bases: 7. The V gene's germline CDR1 is LNHDA and CDR2 SQIVND (reference sequence). The CDR3 consists of 15 residues. CDR3 DNA sequence: TGTGCCAGTAGTATCAGGGCGGGGGGGGTTAATGAGCAGTTCTTC. Its translation is CASSIRAGGVNEQFF.

The chain uses TRBV7-3 and TRBJ2-3; the match to TRBD2 covers 9 bases. In germline, CDR1 is SGHTA, CDR2 FQGTGA. This CDR3 has 16 amino acids. With 5 bases clipped from V and 7 bases from J, the junction kept 13 bases outside the gene matches. As DNA, the CDR3 is TGTGCCAGCAGCCCATCCTCGGCGGGGGGGCCGTATACGCAGTATTTT. Protein: CASSPSSAGGPYTQYF.

The chain recombines TRBV5-1 with TRBJ1-2; 7 bases line up with TRBD1. Germline CDR1 is SGHRS and CDR2 is YFSETQ. CDR3 length: 17 amino acids. Trimming removed 0 bases from V and 0 bases from J; junction bases left unmatched: 8. CDR3 amino acids: CASSLGGQIIANYGYTF. The CDR3 DNA reads TGCGCCAGCAGCTTGGGGGGACAGATAATAGCTAACTATGGCTACACCTTC.

J is TRBJ1-1 and V is TRBV6-5; D is uncertain. CDR1 is MNHEY, CDR2 SVGAGI, per germline. Trimming left V 1 base short and J 5 bases short, with 14 bases between. The CDR3 has 15 amino acids. This chain's CDR3 is CASSYFSDLGTEAFF. CDR3 in DNA: TGTGCCAGCAGTTACTTTAGCGACCTCGGGACTGAAGCTTTCTTT.

The chain carries TRBV4-1 and TRBJ2-1; TRBD2 aligns across 7 bases. CDR3 size: 15 residues. Unmatched junction bases numbered 2, after V lost 3 bases and J lost 0 bases. The V gene's germline CDR1 is MGHRA and CDR2 YSYEKL. CDR3 residues: CASSQGGGSYNEQFF. As DNA, the CDR3 is TGCGCCAGCAGCCAGGGGGGGGGCTCCTACAATGAGCAGTTCTTC.

The chain uses TRBV19 and TRBJ2-7, with D maybe TRBD2 (7 bases). The CDR3 spans 15 residues. V was pared by 3 bases and J by 6 bases, with 18 bases between. From germline, CDR1 is LNHDA and CDR2 SQIVND (reference sequence). The CDR3 region has the DNA TGTGCCAGTAGTATTAATCCGGGGGGCCCCATCGAGCAGTACTTC. This gives the protein CASSINPGGPIEQYF.

Comments on this clone: This specimen includes other DNA sequences encoding the same CDR3. The chain combines TRBV19 with TRBJ1-6; 10 bases align to TRBD1. J gave up 10 bases and V 9 bases, and 6 bases lay outside the gene matches. Germline V gene sequence: CDR1 LNHDA, CDR2 SQIVND (reference sequence). The CDR3 spans 13 residues. The CDR3 loop is CASRDRGGSPLHF. The CDR3 DNA is TGTGCCAGCCGGGACAGGGGAGGGTCACCCCTCCACTTT.

The gene calls are TRBV9 and TRBJ1-2, with TRBD1 identical over 9 bases. This CDR3 spans 17 amino acids. The trim removed 3 bases at V and 3 bases at J, leaving 12 bases unmatched. Germline lookup yields CDR1 SGDLS and CDR2 YYNGEE. CDR3 DNA sequence: TGTGCCAGCAGCGATTCAGCTACAGGGGGCGCCCACTATGGCTACACCTTC. Its translation: CASSDSATGGAHYGYTF.

The chain combines TRBV5-1 with TRBJ1-1; 7 bases align to TRBD1. V lost 2 bases, J lost 0 bases, and 4 bases stayed unmatched. The germline V gene has CDR1 SGHRS and CDR2 YFSETQ. There are 15 residues in the CDR3. The CDR3, as DNA: TGCGCCAGCAGCTTACCAGGGACAGTGAACACTGAAGCTTTCTTT. Its translation: CASSLPGTVNTEAFF.

The chain is built from TRBV5-4 and TRBJ1-2, with 8 positions matching TRBD1. Looked up from germline, CDR1 is SGHNT and CDR2 is YYREEE (reference sequence). The CDR3 consists of 15 residues. With 5 bases clipped from V and 4 bases from J, the junction kept 10 bases outside the gene matches. This chain's CDR3 is CASSLQGVNRYGYTF. CDR3 nucleotides: TGTGCCAGCAGTCTACAGGGGGTGAACCGCTATGGCTACACCTTC.

The chain uses TRBV4-1 and TRBJ1-1; TRBD1 is a possible D gene (5 bases). The CDR3 is made up of 14 amino acids. Trimming left V 0 bases short and J 4 bases short, with 9 bases between. In germline, CDR1 is MGHRA, CDR2 YSYEKL. DNA of the CDR3: TGCGCCAGCAGCCAAGATCAGGGAGGCACTGAAGCTTTCTTT. Protein sequence: CASSQDQGGTEAFF.